These 2 T cell receptor beta chains came from one sample sequenced in a study of T cell clones after liver transplantation. Only in-frame clones appear in the TCRdb table, and some are missing; sequencing was by immunoSEQ multiplex PCR. The sample includes around 77,000 clones, 80% seen only once; the top ten take approximately 0.8%. This specimen consisted of CD4+ T cells from blood, obtained 12 months after liver transplant. Receptor source: a human patient who received a liver transplant. Some T cells may be provided by the graft donor.

The V gene is TRBV20-1, the J gene TRBJ2-5; a possible D gene is TRBD2 (5 bases). CDR3 length: 10 amino acids. Per the germline V gene, CDR1 is DFQATT and CDR2 is SNEGSKA (reference sequence). This CDR3 reads CSALAGVEYF. For the CDR3, the DNA is TGCAGCGCATTAGCCGGGGTTGAGTACTTC.

The CDR3 DNA reads as TGTGCCAGCAGCGTGACAGGGGGCGAGCAGTACTTC. Amino acid sequence: CASSVTGGEQYF. This chain uses TRBV5-6 with TRBJ2-7; TRBD1 aligns across 9 bases. J lost 6 bases, V lost 4 bases, and 2 bases had no gene match. The CDR3 loop spans 12 amino acids. Germline loops: CDR1 SGHDT, CDR2 YYEEEE.